This record looks at one T cell receptor (beta chain) sequence and its context. Antigen: not known. These data come from a study of cytomegalovirus exposure and HLA in healthy donors. Overall study results and limits: In vitro work confirmed that a few CMV-associated chains recognize CMV antigens. Sequencing depth across donors, presence/absence analyses assumed, was roughly uniform.

13 Jbeta primers and 60 Vbeta primers were used for the PCR. Generated by immunoSEQ multiplex PCR, the TCRdb table keeps only in-frame clones and is missing some. Of about 180,000 clones listed, around 84% are singletons. The length of the CDR3 is 13 residues. The V end lost 5 bases, the J end lost 4 bases, and 11 bases lay between the germline ends. Germline lookup yields CDR1 MDHEN and CDR2 SYDVKM. The rearrangement joins TRBV28 to TRBJ1-2; maybe TRBD1 (6 bases). The sample taken for sequencing was PBMCs. The sequence came from a girl aged 2-10 years in good health and CMV-seropositive. The CDR3: CASSEQGPYGYTF. The CDR3 DNA follows: TGTGCCAGCAGTGAACAGGGACCCTATGGCTACACCTTC.